A single T cell receptor beta chain is shown here with its context. What it binds is unknown. Each TCR beta cDNA library carried unique molecular identifiers. T cells numbering about 0.95 to 11 million gave rise to a few hundred thousand cDNA molecules. Each CDR3 protein gets one entry after TCRdb re-called the PCR reads with MiXCR. This sample has about 460,000 distinct CDR3 sequences, with roughly 45% found just once. This sample stems from a study of post-analysis software for immune sequencing data. General study points: Controls had significantly higher normalized Chao1 diversity than multiple sclerosis patients. Controls had lower frequencies than patients of four or five TRBV segments, which included TRBV5-6, TRBV5-1 and TRBV20-1.

Germline V gene lookup returns CDR1 MNHEY and CDR2 SVGAGI. CDR3 length equals 16 residues. V lost 2 bases, J lost 0 bases, and 10 bases lay in between. The TCR originated in a girl aged 10-17 years with multiple sclerosis. The chain links TRBV6-5 to TRBJ1-4; tentatively, D is TRBD1 (6 bases). Sequencing was performed on blood. The CDR3 loop reads CASSYRGGATNEKLFF. CDR3 nucleotide sequence: TGTGCCAGCAGTTACAGGGGGGGTGCAACTAATGAAAAACTGTTTTTT.